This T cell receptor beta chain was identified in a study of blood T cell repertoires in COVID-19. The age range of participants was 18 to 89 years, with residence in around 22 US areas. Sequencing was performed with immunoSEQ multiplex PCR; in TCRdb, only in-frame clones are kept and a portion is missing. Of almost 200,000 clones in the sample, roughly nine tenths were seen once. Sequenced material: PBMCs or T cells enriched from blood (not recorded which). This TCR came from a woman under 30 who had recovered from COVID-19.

CDR3 sequence: CASSLARTGEVAGELFF. Here the CDR3 DNA reads TGCGCCAGCAGCTTGGCCCGGACAGGGGAGGTCGCCGGGGAGCTGTTTTTT. The V and J genes are TRBV5-1 and TRBJ2-2, with 9 nucleotides matching TRBD1. The V and J ends lost 0 bases and 6 bases, in that order; junction bases with no gene match: 9. CDR1 is SGHRS, CDR2 YFSETQ, per germline. The CDR3 runs to 17 residues.